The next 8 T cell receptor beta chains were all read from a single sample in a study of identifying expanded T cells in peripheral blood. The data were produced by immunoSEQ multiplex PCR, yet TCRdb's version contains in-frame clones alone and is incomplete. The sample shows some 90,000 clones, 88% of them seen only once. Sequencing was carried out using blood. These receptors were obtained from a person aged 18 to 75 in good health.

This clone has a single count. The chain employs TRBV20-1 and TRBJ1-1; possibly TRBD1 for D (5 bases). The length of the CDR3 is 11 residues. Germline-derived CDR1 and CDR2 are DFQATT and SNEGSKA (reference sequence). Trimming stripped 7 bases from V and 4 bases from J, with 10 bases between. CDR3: CSGLRGTEAFF. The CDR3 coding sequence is TGCAGTGGTTTGAGGGGCACTGAAGCTTTCTTT.

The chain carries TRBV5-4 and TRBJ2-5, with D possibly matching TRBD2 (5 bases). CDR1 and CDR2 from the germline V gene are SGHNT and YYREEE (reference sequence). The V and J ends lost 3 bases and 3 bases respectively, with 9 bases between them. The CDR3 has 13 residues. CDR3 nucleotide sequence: TGTGCCAGCAGCTGGAGGAGCAAAGAGACCCAGTACTTC. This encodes CASSWRSKETQYF.

CDR3 amino acids: CASSYGQLEAFF. The DNA of the CDR3 is TGTGCCAGCAGTTACGGACAGTTAGAAGCTTTCTTT. This chain joins TRBV6-6 and TRBJ1-1, with TRBD1 as a possible D gene (6 bases). V lost 2 bases, J lost 8 bases, and 9 bases lay in between. Germline CDR1 and CDR2: MNHNY and SVGAGI (reference sequence). The CDR3 length is 12 residues.

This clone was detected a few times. This CDR3 reads CASSERAGASTDTQYF. In nucleotides, the CDR3 is TGTGCCAGCAGTGAAAGGGCGGGGGCTAGCACAGATACGCAGTATTTT. This sequence joins TRBV6-4 and TRBJ2-3; tentative D call: TRBD2 (7 bases). Trimming stripped 3 bases from V and 0 bases from J, with 13 bases between. The V gene's germline CDR1 is MRHNA and CDR2 SNTAGT. The CDR3 has 16 residues.

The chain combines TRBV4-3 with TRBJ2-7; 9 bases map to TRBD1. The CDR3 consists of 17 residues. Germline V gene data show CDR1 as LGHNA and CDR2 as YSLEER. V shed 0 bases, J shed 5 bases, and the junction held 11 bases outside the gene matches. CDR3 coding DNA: TGCGCCAGCAGCCAAGATCGGTCGAGACAGGGGGTCCACGAGCAGTACTTC. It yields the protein CASSQDRSRQGVHEQYF.

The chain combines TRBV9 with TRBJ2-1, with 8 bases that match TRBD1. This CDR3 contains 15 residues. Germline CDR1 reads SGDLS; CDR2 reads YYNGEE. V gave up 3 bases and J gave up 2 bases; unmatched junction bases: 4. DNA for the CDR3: TGTGCCAGCAGCGAGGGACAGGCAACCTACAATGAGCAGTTCTTC. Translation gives CASSEGQATYNEQFF.

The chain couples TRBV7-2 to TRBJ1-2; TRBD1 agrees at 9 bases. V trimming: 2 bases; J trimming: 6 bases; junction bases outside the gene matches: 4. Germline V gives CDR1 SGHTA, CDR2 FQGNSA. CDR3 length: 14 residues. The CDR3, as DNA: TGTGCCAGCAGCTTACACAGGGGGCAGAATGGCTACACCTTC. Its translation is CASSLHRGQNGYTF.

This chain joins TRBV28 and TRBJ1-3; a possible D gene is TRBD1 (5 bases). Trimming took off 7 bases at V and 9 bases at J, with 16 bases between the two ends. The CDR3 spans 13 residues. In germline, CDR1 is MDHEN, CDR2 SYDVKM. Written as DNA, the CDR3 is TGTGCCAGCAAATCCAGGCCAGGGCTCACCATATATTTT. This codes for CASKSRPGLTIYF.